A selection of T cell receptor beta chains follows, all from one sample in a study of spatial heterogeneity in lung cancer. TCRdb reprocessed the 5' RACE reads with MiXCR, giving one entry per CDR3 protein. The table records 75,000 to 85,000 distinct CDR3 sequences, approximately 20% of them present only once. The sequencing used PBMCs, collected at surgery. The receptors were sampled from a male donor with early-stage non-small cell lung cancer. CDR3s include the opening cysteine and the closing phenylalanine or tryptophan. Fields, in order: V gene, clone size, J gene, D gene, CDR3 protein, CDR3 DNA. A D gene is named only where the DNA matches it firmly. Rows may omit the clone size; those that give it use once, few, many or a size class.

>TRBV29-1|few|TRBJ2-7|TRBD2
CSVDIAGDYEQYF
TGCAGCGTTGATATAGCGGGAGACTACGAGCAGTACTTC
>TRBV3-1|few|TRBJ1-2|TRBD1
CASSQDALTGAHGYTF
TGTGCCAGCAGCCAAGACGCCTTAACAGGGGCCCATGGCTACACCTTC
>TRBV29-1|few|TRBJ2-3|-
CSVDRVQDTQYF
TGCAGCGTTGACAGGGTCCAAGATACGCAGTATTTT
>TRBV9|-|TRBJ2-2|TRBD2
CASSDGLAGGRTGELFF
TGTGCCAGCAGCGATGGACTAGCGGGAGGCCGTACCGGGGAGCTGTTTTTT
>TRBV29-1|many|TRBJ2-5|-
CSVTSTGRETQYF
TGCAGCGTGACGAGTACCGGCAGGGAGACCCAGTACTTC
>TRBV29-1|-|TRBJ2-1|TRBD1
CSGRTGSNCNEQFF
TGCAGCGGCCGGACAGGGTCAAACTGCAATGAGCAGTTCTTC
>TRBV6-2/TRBV6-3|many|TRBJ2-3|-
CASSQGDTQYF
TGTGCCAGCTCTCAGGGGGATACGCAGTATTTT
>TRBV4-3|few|TRBJ2-7|TRBD2
CASSQAVAGSYEQYF
TGCGCCAGCAGCCAAGCAGTAGCGGGGTCCTACGAGCAGTACTTC
>TRBV5-8|-|TRBJ2-7|-
CASSLAVGGWTYEQYF
TGTGCCAGCAGCTTGGCTGTAGGTGGGTGGACCTACGAGCAGTACTTC
>TRBV19|-|TRBJ2-3|-
CATVPQKSTDTQYF
TGTGCCACAGTACCCCAAAAGAGCACAGATACGCAGTATTTT
>TRBV20-1|once|TRBJ2-3|TRBD2
CSARGGLASPDTQYF
TGCAGTGCTAGAGGAGGACTAGCGAGCCCAGATACGCAGTATTTT
>TRBV28|few|TRBJ2-7|-
CATKPGSSYEQYF
TGTGCCACCAAACCGGGCAGCTCCTACGAGCAGTACTTC
>TRBV20-1|few|TRBJ2-7|TRBD2
CSAQLSGGPSYEQYF
TGCAGTGCTCAACTGAGCGGGGGCCCTTCCTACGAGCAGTACTTC
>TRBV2|many|TRBJ1-5|-
CASRADISNQPQHF
TGTGCCAGCAGGGCGGACATAAGCAATCAGCCCCAGCATTTT
>TRBV5-1|-|TRBJ1-2|-
CASSLTTGYDYGYTF
TGCGCCAGCAGCTTAACGACAGGATATGACTATGGCTACACCTTC
>TRBV20-1|few|TRBJ1-6|-
CSARQFGGSPLHF
TGCAGTGCTAGGCAATTCGGGGGATCACCCCTCCACTTT
>TRBV29-1|few|TRBJ2-3|-
CSVDQGDTQYF
TGCAGCGTTGATCAGGGGGATACGCAGTATTTT
>TRBV6-1|-|TRBJ2-7|-
CASIHSAALEQYF
TGTGCCAGCATACACTCAGCCGCCTTGGAGCAGTACTTC
>TRBV12-5|-|TRBJ1-1|-
CASENAGNTEAFF
TGTGCTAGTGAAAATGCCGGTAACACTGAAGCTTTCTTT
>TRBV10-3|few|TRBJ2-3|-
CAISGPGVTDTQYF
TGTGCCATCAGTGGGCCGGGAGTGACAGATACGCAGTATTTT
>TRBV3-1|few|TRBJ2-7|-
CASSQDPGPTDEQYF
TGTGCCAGCAGCCAAGATCCCGGGCCAACCGACGAGCAGTACTTC
>TRBV29-1|few|TRBJ2-1|-
CSDSTGALYNEQFF
TGCAGCGATTCGACAGGAGCCCTCTACAATGAGCAGTTCTTC
>TRBV2|-|TRBJ2-7|-
CASSEASEGYGEQYF
TGTGCCAGCAGTGAGGCTAGCGAGGGCTACGGGGAGCAGTACTTC
>TRBV7-9|few|TRBJ2-5|-
CASSLWDIQETQYF
TGTGCCAGCAGCTTATGGGACATCCAAGAGACCCAGTACTTC
>TRBV30|-|TRBJ2-2|TRBD2
CAWSAYGGSGELFF
TGTGCCTGGAGTGCATACGGGGGGAGCGGGGAGCTGTTTTTT
>TRBV12-3/TRBV12-4|-|TRBJ2-5|TRBD1
CASSFGQGVRYF
TGTGCCAGCAGTTTTGGACAGGGGGTTAGGTACTTC
>TRBV7-7|-|TRBJ2-2|-
CASSIGGAGSTGELFF
TGTGCTAGCAGTATAGGGGGGGCCGGTTCCACCGGGGAGCTGTTTTTT
>TRBV28|few|TRBJ2-7|-
CASSSDGALYF
TGTGCCAGCAGTTCGGACGGAGCTCTTTACTTC
>TRBV4-2|many|TRBJ1-4|-
CASSQEITGINEKLFF
TGTGCCAGCAGCCAAGAAATCACAGGGATTAATGAAAAACTGTTTTTT
>TRBV19|-|TRBJ2-5|TRBD2
CASSIEPPGLAGSQETQYF
TGTGCCAGTAGTATCGAACCACCGGGACTAGCGGGGTCCCAAGAGACCCAGTACTTC
>TRBV28|-|TRBJ2-7|TRBD1
CASSLTDRVYEQYF
TGTGCCAGCAGTTTAACCGACAGGGTCTACGAGCAGTACTTC
>TRBV12-3/TRBV12-4|-|TRBJ2-7|-
CASSAGDEQYF
TGTGCCAGCAGTGCCGGGGACGAGCAGTACTTC
>TRBV20-1|few|TRBJ2-2|-
CSARAPGVAGELFF
TGCAGTGCTAGAGCCCCCGGCGTAGCCGGGGAGCTGTTTTTT
>TRBV29-1|few|TRBJ2-1|-
CSGGGRMDSYNEQFF
TGCAGCGGGGGTGGGCGGATGGACTCCTACAATGAGCAGTTCTTC
>TRBV20-1|-|TRBJ2-1|-
CSARDSWGEQFF
TGCAGTGCTAGAGATAGTTGGGGTGAGCAGTTCTTC
>TRBV21-1|few|TRBJ2-7|-
CASISDSPYEQYF
TGTGCCAGCATTTCCGACTCCCCCTACGAGCAGTACTTC
>TRBV7-2|-|TRBJ2-1|TRBD2
CASSRTSGVSEQFF
TGTGCCAGCAGCCGGACTAGCGGGGTCAGTGAGCAGTTCTTC
>TRBV6-1|few|TRBJ1-1|TRBD1
CAIEQGVGTEAFF
TGTGCCATCGAACAGGGGGTAGGGACTGAAGCTTTCTTT
>TRBV7-9|many|TRBJ1-2|TRBD1
CASSLEQGAFGYTF
TGTGCCAGCAGCTTAGAACAGGGGGCATTCGGCTACACCTTC
>TRBV10-3|-|TRBJ1-6|-
CAIRTQGDNSPLHF
TGTGCCATCAGGACTCAAGGGGACAATTCACCCCTCCACTTT
>TRBV6-6|-|TRBJ2-7|-
CASSYPGSSYEQYF
TGTGCCAGCAGTTACCCAGGCTCCTCCTACGAGCAGTACTTC
>TRBV27|-|TRBJ2-4|-
CASSLSVVNIQYF
TGTGCCAGCAGTTTATCGGTCGTAAACATTCAGTACTTC
>TRBV12-3/TRBV12-4|few|TRBJ2-7|-
CASSLSGGAGRHF
TGTGCCAGCAGTTTGTCTGGGGGGGCAGGCCGACACTTC
>TRBV5-1|few|TRBJ2-7|TRBD2
CASSDGTSGSPYEQYF
TGCGCCAGCAGCGACGGGACTAGCGGGAGCCCCTACGAGCAGTACTTC
>TRBV11-3|many|TRBJ2-3|-
CASSLVQGADTQYF
TGTGCCAGCAGCTTAGTACAGGGCGCAGATACGCAGTATTTT
>TRBV12-3/TRBV12-4|-|TRBJ2-7|-
CASSLARGYEQYF
TGTGCCAGCAGTTTAGCCCGGGGATACGAGCAGTACTTC
>TRBV7-2|few|TRBJ2-1|TRBD2
CAGGTSGSYNEQFF
TGTGCCGGGGGTACTAGCGGGTCCTACAATGAGCAGTTCTTC
>TRBV7-8|-|TRBJ2-2|TRBD2
CASSSLSGSGELFF
TGTGCCAGCAGCTCTCTTAGCGGGTCCGGGGAGCTGTTTTTT
>TRBV29-1|few|TRBJ2-7|-
CSASEGSSYEQYF
TGCAGCGCCTCAGAAGGGAGCTCCTACGAGCAGTACTTC
>TRBV29-1|once|TRBJ2-5|-
CSVEPRRSQETQYF
TGCAGCGTTGAACCACGGAGGAGCCAAGAGACCCAGTACTTC
>TRBV7-2|-|TRBJ2-1|-
CASKAGLGRNEQFF
TGTGCCAGCAAAGCGGGTCTAGGACGCAATGAGCAGTTCTTC
>TRBV5-1|few|TRBJ2-3|-
CASSLASGTQVVSTDTQYF
TGCGCCAGCAGCTTAGCCTCCGGGACTCAGGTCGTAAGCACAGATACGCAGTATTTT
>TRBV4-3|few|TRBJ1-6|TRBD1
CASSQEGQGASPLHF
TGCGCCAGCAGCCAAGAAGGACAGGGGGCTTCACCCCTCCACTTT
>TRBV11-2|few|TRBJ2-7|-
CASSWAYEQYF
TGTGCCAGCAGCTGGGCATACGAGCAGTACTTC
>TRBV24-1|-|TRBJ2-2|-
CATSDSRKNTGELFF
TGTGCCACCAGTGATAGCAGGAAGAACACCGGGGAGCTGTTTTTT
>TRBV7-6|few|TRBJ2-3|-
CASSSTDPTGTQYF
TGTGCCAGCAGCTCGACGGACCCGACCGGGACGCAGTATTTT
>TRBV6-5|few|TRBJ2-3|TRBD2
CASSPPLAGGYTDTQYF
TGTGCCAGCAGCCCCCCCTTAGCGGGAGGTTACACAGATACGCAGTATTTT
>TRBV20-1|-|TRBJ2-5|-
CSAMHAASAQETQYF
TGCAGTGCTATGCACGCCGCTAGCGCCCAAGAGACCCAGTACTTC
>TRBV7-7|few|TRBJ1-4|-
CASSLIHGEKLFF
TGTGCTAGCAGCCTTATCCATGGGGAAAAACTGTTTTTT
>TRBV6-2/TRBV6-3|-|TRBJ2-5|-
CASSYGGGETQYF
TGTGCCAGCAGTTACGGGGGAGGAGAGACCCAGTACTTC